Listed here are 5 T cell receptor beta chains from one sample, sequenced in a study of T cell responses to AZD1222 COVID-19 vaccine. Clones were sequenced by immunoSEQ multiplex PCR, and TCRdb holds only the in-frame ones, with some missing. The table includes 150,000 or so clones, roughly nine tenths detected once. The specimen was peripheral blood, collected on day 0 of AZD1222 vaccination. The receptor source for this set is an adult in good health.

The chain links TRBV18 to TRBJ2-7, with TRBD1 matching 8 bases. The CDR3 contains 13 residues. V lost 4 bases to trimming and J lost 4 bases; unmatched junction nucleotides: 3. Germline CDR1 is KGHSH and CDR2 is LQKENI. CDR3 sequence (DNA): TGTGCCAGCTCACTACAGGGGGGTTACGAGCAGTACTTC. It yields the protein CASSLQGGYEQYF.

V and J are TRBV14 and TRBJ2-5; D gene ambiguous. The CDR3 has 13 residues. Germline V gene sequence: CDR1 SGHDN, CDR2 FVKESK. V dropped 4 bases and J dropped 2 bases, with 8 bases sitting between them. The CDR3 here is CASSLFFQETQYF. The CDR3 DNA reads TGTGCCAGCAGCCTGTTTTTTCAAGAGACCCAGTACTTC.

V and J are TRBV6-5 and TRBJ1-5; 7 bases agree with TRBD1. Trimming took 2 bases from V and 3 from J; bases not matched to a gene: 1. Germline V gene data show CDR1 as MNHEY and CDR2 as SVGAGI. The CDR3 covers 14 residues. The CDR3 protein is CASSYTGVNQPQHF. The CDR3 DNA follows: TGTGCCAGCAGTTACACAGGGGTCAATCAGCCCCAGCATTTT.

V gene TRBV15 combines with J gene TRBJ1-3; D remains unclear. V was pared by 0 bases and J by 6 bases, with 12 bases between. This CDR3 has 15 residues. Germline lookup yields CDR1 LNHNV and CDR2 YYDKDF (reference sequence). The CDR3 here is CATSRENTGLNTIYF. The CDR3 nucleotides are TGTGCCACCAGCAGAGAAAATACGGGGTTAAACACCATATATTTT.

This clone was counted a single time. The chain couples TRBV18 to TRBJ2-6; D unclear. The CDR3 spans 14 residues. Germline V lookup: CDR1 KGHSH, CDR2 LQKENI. Trimming took off 4 bases at V and 0 bases at J, with 4 bases between the two ends. The CDR3 DNA sequence: TGTGCCAGCTCACAGGGCTCTGGGGCCAACGTCCTGACTTTC. Protein: CASSQGSGANVLTF.